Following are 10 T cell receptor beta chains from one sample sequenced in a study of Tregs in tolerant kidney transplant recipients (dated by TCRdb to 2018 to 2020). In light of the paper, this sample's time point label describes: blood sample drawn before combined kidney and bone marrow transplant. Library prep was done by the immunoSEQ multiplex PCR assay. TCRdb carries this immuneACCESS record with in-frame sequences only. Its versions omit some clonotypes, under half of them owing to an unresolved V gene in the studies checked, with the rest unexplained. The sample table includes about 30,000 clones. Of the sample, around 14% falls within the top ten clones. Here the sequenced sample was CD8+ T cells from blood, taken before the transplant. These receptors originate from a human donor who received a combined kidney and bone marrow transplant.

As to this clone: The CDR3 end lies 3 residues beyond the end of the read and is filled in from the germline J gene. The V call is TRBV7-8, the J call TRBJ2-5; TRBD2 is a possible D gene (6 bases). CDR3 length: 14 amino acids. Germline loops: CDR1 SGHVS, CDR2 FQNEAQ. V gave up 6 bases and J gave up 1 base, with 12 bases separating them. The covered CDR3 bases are TGTGCCAGCAGAGCTAGCGCAACCCAAGAGACC. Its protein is CASRASATQET. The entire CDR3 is CASRASATQETQYF.

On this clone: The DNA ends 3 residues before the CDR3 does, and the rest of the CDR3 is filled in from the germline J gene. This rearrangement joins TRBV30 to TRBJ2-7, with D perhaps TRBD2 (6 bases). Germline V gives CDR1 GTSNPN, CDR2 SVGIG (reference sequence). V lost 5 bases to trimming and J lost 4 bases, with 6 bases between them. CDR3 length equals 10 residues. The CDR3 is CAWGGYEQYF. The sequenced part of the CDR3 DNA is TGTGCCTGGGGAGGGTACGAG.

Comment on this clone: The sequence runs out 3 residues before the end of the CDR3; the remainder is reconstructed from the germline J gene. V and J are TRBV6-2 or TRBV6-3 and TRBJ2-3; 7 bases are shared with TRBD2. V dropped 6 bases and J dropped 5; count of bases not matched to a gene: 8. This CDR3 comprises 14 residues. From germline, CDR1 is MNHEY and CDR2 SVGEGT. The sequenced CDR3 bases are TGTGCCAGCAGCTACGGACTAGATATAGATACG. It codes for CASSYGLDIDT. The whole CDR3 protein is CASSYGLDIDTQYF.

The CDR3 loop is CSVDGTSGRTDTQYF. Partial CDR3 DNA: TGCAGCGTTGATGGGACTAGCGGGAGAACAGATACG. The V and J genes are TRBV29-1 and TRBJ2-3, with 14 bases fitting TRBD2. The read ends 3 residues early relative to the CDR3; the germline J gene fills the gap. The V and J ends lost 3 bases and 3 bases, in that order; junction bases with no gene match: 2. The CDR3 has 15 amino acids. CDR1 and CDR2 from the germline V gene are SQVTM and ANQGSEA.

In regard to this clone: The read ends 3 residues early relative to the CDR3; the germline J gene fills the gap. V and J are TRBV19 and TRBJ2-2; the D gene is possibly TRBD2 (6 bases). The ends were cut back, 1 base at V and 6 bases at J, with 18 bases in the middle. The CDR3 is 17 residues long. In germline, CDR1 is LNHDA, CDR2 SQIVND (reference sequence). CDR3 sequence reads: CASSIGGLSLGAGELFF. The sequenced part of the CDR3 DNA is TGTGCCAGTAGTATAGGGGGACTTTCCCTCGGGGCCGGGGAG.

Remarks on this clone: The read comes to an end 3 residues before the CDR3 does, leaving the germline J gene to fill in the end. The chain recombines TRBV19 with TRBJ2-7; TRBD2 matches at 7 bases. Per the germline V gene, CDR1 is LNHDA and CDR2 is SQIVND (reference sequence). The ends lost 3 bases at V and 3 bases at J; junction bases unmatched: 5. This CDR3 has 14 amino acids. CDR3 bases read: TGTGCCAGTAGTATGGGCGGGAGAGTCTACGAG. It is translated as CASSMGGRVYE. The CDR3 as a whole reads CASSMGGRVYEQYF. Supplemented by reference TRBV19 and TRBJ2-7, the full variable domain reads DGGITQSPKYLFRKEGQNVTLSCEQNLNHDAMYWYRQDPGQGLRLIYYSQIVNDFQKGDIAEGYSVSREKKESFPLTVTSAQKNPTAFYLCASSMGGRVYEQYFGPGTRLTVT.

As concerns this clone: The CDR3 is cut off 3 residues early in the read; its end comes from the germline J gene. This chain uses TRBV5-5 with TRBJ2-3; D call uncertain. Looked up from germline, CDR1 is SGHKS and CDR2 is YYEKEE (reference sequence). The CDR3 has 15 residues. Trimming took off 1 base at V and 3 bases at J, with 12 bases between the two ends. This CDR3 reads CASSLFTKITDTQYF. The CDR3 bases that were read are TGTGCCAGCAGCTTGTTTACTAAAATAACAGATACG. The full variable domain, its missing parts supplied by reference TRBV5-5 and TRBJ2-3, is DAGVTQSPTHLIKTRGQQVTLRCSPISGHKSVSWYQQVLGQGPQFIFQYYEKEERGRGNFPDRFSARQFPNYSSELNVNALLLGDSALYLCASSLFTKITDTQYFGPGTRLTVL.

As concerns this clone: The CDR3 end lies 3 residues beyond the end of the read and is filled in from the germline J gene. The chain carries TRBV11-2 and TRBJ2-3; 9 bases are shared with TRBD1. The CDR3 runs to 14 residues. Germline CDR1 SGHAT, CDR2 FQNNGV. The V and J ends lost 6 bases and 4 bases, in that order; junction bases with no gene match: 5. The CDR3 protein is CASSTGQGPDTQYF. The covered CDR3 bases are TGTGCCAGCAGTACCGGACAGGGGCCAGATACG.

The CDR3 DNA, read in part, is TGTGCCAGCAGCCCCGTCTCCCCCCGCCTTCCGGGACAAGGATACACAGATACG. Its translation: CASSPVSPRLPGQGYTDT. In full, the CDR3 reads CASSPVSPRLPGQGYTDTQYF. This chain joins TRBV4-2 and TRBJ2-3; possible D gene TRBD1, 6 bases. The CDR3 is cut off 3 residues early in the read; its end comes from the germline J gene. Deletions cut 4 bases from V and 2 bases from J, with 31 bases between. The germline gives CDR1 LGHNA, CDR2 YNFKEQ. This CDR3 is built from 21 residues.

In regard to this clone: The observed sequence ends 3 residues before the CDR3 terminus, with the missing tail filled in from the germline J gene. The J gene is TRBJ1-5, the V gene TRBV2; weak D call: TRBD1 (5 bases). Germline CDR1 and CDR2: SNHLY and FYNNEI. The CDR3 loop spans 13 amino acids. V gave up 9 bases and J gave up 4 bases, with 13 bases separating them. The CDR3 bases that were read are TGTGCCAGAGGGACTAGAGCAAATCAGCCC. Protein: CARGTRANQP. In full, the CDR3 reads CARGTRANQPQHF.